This TCR beta chain is drawn from a study of blood T cell repertoires in COVID-19. The overall study: Samples of COVID-19 (acute and convalescent) were obtained from the United States, Italy and Spain. From T cells, B-cell-depleted T cells, or PBMCs came the material, which was cDNA or gDNA.

The germline V gene encodes CDR1 SGHVS and CDR2 FQNEAQ. CDR3 length equals 15 residues. V was clipped by 6 bases and J by 0 bases, with 12 bases between them. Assay: immunoSEQ multiplex PCR; the TCRdb copy retains only in-frame clones and omits some. The repertoire includes some 150,000 clones, about 83% of them detected once, and 8% to 9% sits in the top ten. V usage is TRBV7-8 and J usage is TRBJ2-1; the D gene is possibly TRBD2 (6 bases). Material for sequencing was peripheral blood. The TCR sequence derives from a woman between 50 and 59 years old with active or convalescent COVID-19. This CDR3 reads CASRLLATSYNEQFF. The CDR3 nucleotides are TGTGCCAGCAGACTTCTAGCGACCTCCTACAATGAGCAGTTCTTC.